This TCR beta chain was captured by sequencing in a study of shared clonotypes between healthy human individuals. Trimming took 1 base from V and 7 from J, leaving 10 bases between them. Germline V CDR1 and CDR2: SGHVS, FNYEAQ. The CDR3 length is 14 residues. TCRdb's table, derived via immunoSEQ multiplex PCR, lists solely in-frame clones and lacks some. The sample lists 1.5 million to 2.5 million clones, about 95% seen once, with more than 0.95% in the top ten. As defined, naive CD8 cells were CD45RO-negative and positively selected for CCR7, with terminally differentiated effector memory CD45RA+ cells excluded.

V and J are TRBV7-6 and TRBJ2-2; possibly TRBD1 for D (6 bases). The source is a man between 18 and 35 years old in good health. The source material was naive CD8+ T cells sorted from blood. The CDR3 reads CASSLGGPYGELFF. The CDR3 DNA reads TGTGCCAGCAGCTTAGGGGGGCCATACGGGGAGCTGTTTTTT.